These 13 T cell receptor beta chains were all obtained from the same sample, sequenced in a study of cytomegalovirus exposure and HLA in healthy donors. Primers included in the PCR were 60 Vbeta and 13 Jbeta primers. Clones were read by immunoSEQ multiplex PCR, and TCRdb kept only the in-frame ones, dropping some. Of tens of thousands of clones in the sample, roughly 60% are singletons; the top ten hold around 5%. The sequenced sample was PBMCs. The receptors were gathered from a man aged 25-40 years in good health and CMV-seropositive.

The rearrangement joins TRBV5-6 to TRBJ2-3; 8 bases line up with TRBD2. This CDR3 contains 15 residues. Trimming cost V 3 bases and J 0 bases; bases outside gene matches: 3. CDR1 SGHDT and CDR2 YYEEEE come from the germline V gene. The CDR3 is CASSSLAGSTDTQYF. The DNA for the CDR3 is TGTGCCAGCAGCTCCTTAGCGGGGAGCACAGATACGCAGTATTTT.

The chain carries TRBV7-8 and TRBJ2-7; D possibly corresponds to TRBD2 (5 bases). V lost 6 bases and J lost 0, with 9 bases in between. CDR1 is SGHVS and CDR2 is FQNEAQ in the germline V gene. The CDR3 loop spans 13 amino acids. The CDR3 DNA reads as TGTGCCAGCAGTCCGGGGATCTCCTACGAGCAGTACTTC. This gives the protein CASSPGISYEQYF.

The V gene is TRBV5-1, the J gene TRBJ1-1; 9 bases line up with TRBD1. Looked up from germline, CDR1 is SGHRS and CDR2 is YFSETQ. There are 15 residues in the CDR3. The junction had 11 bases not matched to a gene; V was cut back by 4 bases and J by 7 bases. The DNA for the CDR3 is TGCGCCAGCAGCCCATGGGACAGGGTTCTTGATGAAGCTTTCTTT. Amino acids: CASSPWDRVLDEAFF. Full variable domain (missing parts from reference TRBV5-1 and TRBJ1-1): KAGVTQTPRYLIKTRGQQVTLSCSPISGHRSVSWYQQTPGQGLQFLFEYFSETQRNKGNFPGRFSGRQFSNSRSEMNVSTLELGDSALYLCASSPWDRVLDEAFFGQGTRLTVV.

The J gene is TRBJ2-5, the V gene TRBV6-1; D is perhaps TRBD1 (5 bases). The CDR3 runs to 13 residues. Trimming removed 3 bases from V and 6 bases from J, with 11 bases in between. CDR1 is MNHNS and CDR2 is SASEGT in the germline V gene. The DNA of the CDR3 is TGTGCCAGCAGTGACCAGGGTTTGCAGACCCAGTACTTC. Amino acid sequence: CASSDQGLQTQYF.

The chain is built from TRBV29-1 and TRBJ1-2; D is undetermined. Germline V gives CDR1 SQVTM, CDR2 ANQGSEA. Trimming pared 5 bases from V and 4 bases from J, leaving 5 bases between. This CDR3 contains 10 residues. The CDR3 DNA is TGCAGCGTTACCGGCTATGGCTACACCTTC. Translated, it gives CSVTGYGYTF.

V usage is TRBV28 and J usage is TRBJ2-2, with unresolved D. The V gene lost 4 bases and the J gene lost 5 bases, with 5 bases spanning the gap. The CDR3 sequence is 12 residues long. Germline-derived CDR1 and CDR2 are MDHEN and SYDVKM. The CDR3 DNA follows: TGTGCCAGCAGTTATAGTACCGGGGAGCTGTTTTTT. Residues: CASSYSTGELFF.

The chain joins TRBV10-3 to TRBJ1-1; D ambiguous. The germline CDR1 and CDR2 sequences are ENHRY and SYGVKD. V was trimmed by 5 bases and J by 0 bases, leaving 10 bases between them. The length of the CDR3 is 14 residues. The CDR3 protein is CAISYDGMNTEAFF. CDR3 coding DNA: TGTGCCATCAGTTATGACGGGATGAACACTGAAGCTTTCTTT.

In this sample, this clone turned up a few times. V usage is TRBV28 and J usage is TRBJ1-6; D unresolved. CDR1 and CDR2 from the germline V gene are MDHEN and SYDVKM. Trimming cost V 7 bases and J 6 bases, with 13 bases left between them. The CDR3 runs to 14 residues. CDR3 nucleotides: TGTGCCAGCATTATGGGCCGAGCTAATTCACCCCTCCACTTT. It yields the protein CASIMGRANSPLHF.

This clone occurred a few times. The V and J genes are TRBV5-1 and TRBJ2-1; 7 nucleotides match TRBD2. Germline V CDR1 and CDR2: SGHRS, YFSETQ. The CDR3 has 15 residues. The junction had 5 bases not matched to a gene; V was cut back by 2 bases and J by 3 bases. The CDR3 DNA reads TGCGCCAGCAGCTTCCGGGGGGAGGACTACAATGAGCAGTTCTTC. Protein sequence: CASSFRGEDYNEQFF.

This rearrangement joins TRBV7-3 to TRBJ2-3; weak D call: TRBD1 (6 bases). V dropped 5 bases and J dropped 4 bases, with 13 bases sitting between them. The CDR3 has 14 residues. Germline CDR1 is SGHTA and CDR2 is FQGTGA. CDR3 in amino acids: CASSLGAGPDTQYF. The CDR3 nucleotides read TGTGCCAGCAGCCTGGGGGCAGGGCCAGATACGCAGTATTTT. Using reference TRBV7-3 and TRBJ2-3 for the parts outside the CDR3, the full variable domain is GAGVSQTPSNKVTEKGKYVELRCDPISGHTALYWYRQSLGQGPEFLIYFQGTGAADDSGLPNDRFFAVRPEGSVSTLKIQRTERGDSAVYLCASSLGAGPDTQYFGPGTRLTVL.

The gene calls are TRBV27 and TRBJ2-2; 10 bases are a match to TRBD1. Germline CDR1 is MNHEY and CDR2 is SMNVEV (reference sequence). Trimming took 4 bases from V and 9 from J; bases not matched to a gene: 5. This CDR3 contains 14 residues. The CDR3 loop is CASSSGQGLRELFF. For the CDR3, the DNA is TGTGCCAGCAGTTCGGGACAGGGGTTACGGGAGCTGTTTTTT.

The chain combines TRBV7-2 with TRBJ2-7; 8 nucleotides line up with TRBD2. Looked up from germline, CDR1 is SGHTA and CDR2 is FQGNSA. The CDR3 contains 14 residues. The V gene end was trimmed by 5 bases and the J gene end by 2 bases; junction bases not matched to a gene: 5. The CDR3: CASSATSGPYEQYF. CDR3 bases: TGTGCCAGCAGCGCAACTAGCGGTCCCTACGAGCAGTACTTC.

This clone is a singleton in its sample. The gene calls are TRBV19 and TRBJ2-5; the D is unclear. CDR1 LNHDA and CDR2 SQIVND come from the germline V gene (reference sequence). The CDR3 totals 12 residues. The germline V and J ends were trimmed by 1 base and 4 bases, with 4 bases remaining between them. CDR3: CASSIGGETQYF. CDR3 nucleotide sequence: TGTGCCAGTAGTATAGGAGGAGAGACCCAGTACTTC.